The present T cell receptor beta chain was sequenced within a study of blood T cells in healthy people across ages. Notes on the study in general: Naive T cell percentage showed a strong correlation with the diversity of TCR beta. Estimated diversity across one million T cells was deemed an underestimate.

Using a J-beta primer mix together with a sample-barcoded 5' primer, a second PCR was run for roughly 6 to 12 cycles. The yield of each sample was at least 3 million CDR3-containing paired-end reads. One entry per CDR3 protein results from TCRdb running MiXCR on the 5' RACE reads. The profile shows hundreds of thousands of distinct CDR3 sequences, around 50% of them singletons. Only a few counts were recorded for this clonotype. Antigen unknown. Trimming at V came to 4 bases and at J to 2 bases, leaving 1 base not matched to a gene. Germline assignment: CDR1 DFQATT and CDR2 SNEGSKA (reference sequence). The CDR3 is made up of 14 amino acids.

The gene calls are TRBV20-1 and TRBJ2-6; 8 positions match TRBD1. The sequence was obtained from a man aged 40-50 years in good health. Sequenced: blood. CDR3 nucleotides: TGCAGTGCTACACAGGGGGCTGGGGCCAACGTCCTGACTTTC. It is translated as CSATQGAGANVLTF.